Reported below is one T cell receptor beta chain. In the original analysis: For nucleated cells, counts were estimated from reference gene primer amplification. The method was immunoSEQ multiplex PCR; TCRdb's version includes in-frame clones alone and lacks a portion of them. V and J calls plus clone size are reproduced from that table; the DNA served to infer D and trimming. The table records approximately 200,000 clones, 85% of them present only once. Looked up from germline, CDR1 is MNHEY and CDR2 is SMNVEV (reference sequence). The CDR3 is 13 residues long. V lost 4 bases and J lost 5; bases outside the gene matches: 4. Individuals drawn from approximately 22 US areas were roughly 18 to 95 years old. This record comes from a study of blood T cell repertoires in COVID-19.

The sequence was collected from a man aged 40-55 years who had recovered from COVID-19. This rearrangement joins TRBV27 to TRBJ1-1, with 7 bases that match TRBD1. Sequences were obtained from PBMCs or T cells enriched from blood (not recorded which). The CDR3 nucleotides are TGTGCCAGCAGTTGGGACAGAGTGACTGAAGCTTTCTTT. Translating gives CASSWDRVTEAFF.